The 17 T cell receptor beta chains listed next were all sequenced from one sample in a study of cytomegalovirus exposure and HLA in healthy donors. This PCR relied on a set of 60 Vbeta primers and 13 Jbeta primers. The method was immunoSEQ multiplex PCR; TCRdb's version includes in-frame clones alone and lacks a portion of them. The sample lists a few hundred thousand clones, about 75% seen once, with roughly 2% in the top ten. Material for sequencing was PBMCs. These receptors were taken from a man younger than 35 in good health and CMV-seronegative.

The rearrangement uses TRBV15 and TRBJ1-2, with a tentative D call TRBD1 (5 bases). The CDR3 covers 16 residues. V dropped 0 bases and J dropped 6 bases, with 17 bases sitting between them. Germline assignment: CDR1 LNHNV and CDR2 YYDKDF (reference sequence). CDR3: CATSREGGMRGDGYTF. For the CDR3, the DNA is TGTGCCACCAGCAGAGAGGGAGGGATGAGAGGGGATGGCTACACCTTC. Combining the CDR3 with reference TRBV15 and TRBJ1-2 gives the whole variable domain DAMVIQNPRYQVTQFGKPVTLSCSQTLNHNVMYWYQQKSSQAPKLLFHYYDKDFNNEADTPDNFQSRRPNTSFCFLDIRSPGLGDTAMYLCATSREGGMRGDGYTFGSGTRLTVV.

This clone came up once. The V and J genes are TRBV7-9 and TRBJ2-1, with TRBD2 matching over 13 bases. The V segment lost 7 bases and the J segment 0 bases; nucleotides outside the gene matches: 12. There are 19 residues in the CDR3. Germline lookup yields CDR1 SEHNR and CDR2 FQNEAQ (reference sequence). CDR3 coding DNA: TGTGCCAGCACCCAGACTAGCGGGGGGCCCTACCGCTCCTACAATGAGCAGTTCTTC. As protein: CASTQTSGGPYRSYNEQFF.

The genes are TRBV6-1 and TRBJ1-2; TRBD1 matches at 10 bases. From germline, CDR1 is MNHNS and CDR2 SASEGT. V was clipped by 4 bases and J by 10 bases; unmatched bases: 3. This CDR3 spans 12 amino acids. CDR3 in amino acids: CASSGGQGYYTF. DNA for the CDR3: TGTGCCAGCAGTGGGGGACAGGGGTACTACACCTTC.

The rearrangement links TRBV18 to TRBJ2-7; TRBD1 is a possible D gene (7 bases). Germline CDR1 and CDR2: KGHSH and LQKENI. Trimming cost V 4 bases and J 4 bases, with 23 bases left between them. The CDR3 totals 17 residues. CDR3 sequence reads: CASSLLTVQGGIYEQYF. DNA for the CDR3: TGTGCCAGCTCACTATTGACCGTCCAGGGGGGAATTTACGAGCAGTACTTC.

The rearrangement links TRBV4-2 to TRBJ2-4; TRBD1 might be the D (7 bases). Germline V gene sequence: CDR1 LGHNA, CDR2 YNFKEQ. This CDR3 has 18 amino acids. V was trimmed by 1 base and J by 2 bases, leaving 18 bases between them. The CDR3 coding sequence is TGTGCCAGCAGCCAAGCGGATGTCAGGGGGAGGACCAAAAACATTCAGTACTTC. This encodes CASSQADVRGRTKNIQYF.

The J gene is TRBJ2-1, the V gene TRBV7-3; 7 nucleotides align to TRBD2. Germline V gives CDR1 SGHTA, CDR2 FQGTGA. The CDR3 is 16 residues long. The junction had 14 bases not matched to a gene; V was cut back by 5 bases and J by 7 bases. Here the CDR3 DNA reads TGTGCCAGCAGCCCTAATACTGGACTAGGCCTTAATGAGCAGTTCTTC. This encodes CASSPNTGLGLNEQFF.

This chain uses TRBV7-2 with TRBJ2-7; maybe TRBD1 (7 bases). The CDR3 extends over 14 amino acids. The V gene lost 0 bases and the J gene lost 6 bases, with 12 bases spanning the gap. Germline values: CDR1 SGHTA, CDR2 FQGNSA. The CDR3 DNA reads as TGTGCCAGCAGCTTAGCATCCCAGGGGGGCGAGCAGTACTTC. Translation: CASSLASQGGEQYF.

About this clone itself: The sample holds other DNA sequences that translate to the same CDR3. The gene calls are TRBV7-2 and TRBJ2-2; D is unclear. V was cut by 3 bases and J by 2 bases, with 7 bases left in between. There are 14 residues in the CDR3. CDR1 is SGHTA, CDR2 FQGNSA, per germline. The CDR3 sequence: CASSLARNTGELFF. For the CDR3, the DNA is TGTGCCAGCAGCTTGGCCAGAAACACCGGGGAGCTGTTTTTT.

V is TRBV11-2 and J is TRBJ2-3; maybe TRBD1 (6 bases). V lost 5 bases and J lost 0, with 15 bases in between. The CDR3 extends over 16 amino acids. The V gene's germline CDR1 is SGHAT and CDR2 FQNNGV. CDR3 protein: CASSRGGGGSTDTQYF. Here the CDR3 DNA reads TGTGCCAGCAGCCGTGGGGGCGGCGGTAGCACAGATACGCAGTATTTT.

This chain joins TRBV6-5 and TRBJ2-5, with 12 bases matching TRBD1. The closer fit of TRBJ2-7 to the DNA end suggests the J call may be wrong. CDR1 and CDR2 (germline): MNHEY, SVGAGI. The CDR3 is made up of 15 amino acids. CDR3 DNA sequence: TGTGCCAGCAGTCAAACTGGGACAGGGGGCGACGAGCAGTACTTC. Its protein is CASSQTGTGGDEQYF.

This clone was picked up one time. The genes are TRBV30 and TRBJ2-2, with 10 positions matching TRBD2. The CDR3 sequence is 15 residues long. The germline CDR1 and CDR2 sequences are GTSNPN and SVGIG (reference sequence). V trimming: 4 bases; J trimming: 8 bases; junction bases outside the gene matches: 10. CDR3 DNA sequence: TGTGCCTGGACACCGGGACTAGCGACCGCTGGGGAGCTGTTTTTT. It is translated as CAWTPGLATAGELFF.

The J gene is TRBJ2-5, the V gene TRBV7-2; 7 bases line up with TRBD2. The CDR3 sequence is 13 residues long. V lost 2 bases, J lost 3 bases, and 0 bases stayed unmatched. Germline V gene data show CDR1 as SGHTA and CDR2 as FQGNSA. The DNA for the CDR3 is TGTGCCAGCAGCTTAAGCGGGGAAGAGACCCAGTACTTC. Amino acid sequence: CASSLSGEETQYF. The full variable domain, with the rest looked up from reference TRBV7-2 and TRBJ2-5, is GAGVSQSPSNKVTEKGKDVELRCDPISGHTALYWYRQSLGQGLEFLIYFQGNSAPDKSGLPSDRFSAERTGGSVSTLTIQRTQQEDSAVYLCASSLSGEETQYFGPGTRLLVL.

As to this clone: Within the sample, other DNA sequences also encode this same CDR3. This chain uses TRBV18 with TRBJ1-1; D remains unclear. Trimming cost V 3 bases and J 0 bases, with 11 bases left between them. The germline gives CDR1 KGHSH, CDR2 LQKENI. This CDR3 contains 15 residues. CDR3 region: CASSPWASLNTEAFF. The CDR3 coding sequence is TGTGCCAGCTCACCCTGGGCGTCATTGAACACTGAAGCTTTCTTT.

The genes are TRBV28 and TRBJ1-1, with a weak D call TRBD1 (6 bases). Germline loops: CDR1 MDHEN, CDR2 SYDVKM. The V end was cut by 5 bases, the J end by 1 base, with 14 bases between. This CDR3 is 15 amino acids long. CDR3 sequence (DNA): TGTGCCAGCAGTCCTCAGACAGGACGGAACACTGAAGCTTTCTTT. This sequence encodes CASSPQTGRNTEAFF.

The chain recombines TRBV7-3 with TRBJ2-1; the match to TRBD2 covers 9 bases. With V trimmed by 5 bases and J by 5 bases, 7 bases remained unmatched. This CDR3 is built from 15 residues. The germline CDR1 and CDR2 sequences are SGHTA and FQGTGA. CDR3 sequence: CASSRAGGSNNEQFF. The CDR3, as DNA: TGTGCCAGCAGCCGCGCGGGGGGGTCTAACAATGAGCAGTTCTTC.

The chain has TRBV30 and TRBJ2-1, with a possible D match to TRBD1 (6 bases). Trimming took off 1 base at V and 4 bases at J, with 14 bases between the two ends. Germline CDR1 and CDR2: GTSNPN and SVGIG (reference sequence). The CDR3 spans 15 residues. For the CDR3, the DNA is TGTGCCTGGAGTGCAGGGGTGGGAATGTACAATGAGCAGTTCTTC. Amino acid sequence: CAWSAGVGMYNEQFF.

The chain carries TRBV7-9 and TRBJ1-6; no firm D call. V lost 6 bases and J lost 7, with 10 bases in between. This CDR3 is 13 amino acids long. CDR1 is SEHNR and CDR2 is FQNEAQ in the germline V gene (reference sequence). CDR3 sequence (DNA): TGTGCCAGCAGTTCTTTCTCCAATTCACCCCTCCACTTT. Translation gives CASSSFSNSPLHF.